The 16 T cell receptor beta chains reported below all come from one sample, sequenced in a study of blood T cell repertoires in COVID-19. Clones were read by immunoSEQ multiplex PCR, and TCRdb kept only the in-frame ones, dropping some. The data show 150,000 to 200,000 clones, 84% seen once. The sample was PBMCs or T cells enriched from blood (not recorded which). These receptors were collected from a woman younger than 45 who had been exposed to COVID-19.

V usage is TRBV19 and J usage is TRBJ1-5; D remains unclear. The CDR3 covers 15 residues. Germline assignment: CDR1 LNHDA and CDR2 SQIVND (reference sequence). The V end was cut by 6 bases, the J end by 7 bases, with 19 bases between. CDR3 region: CASRRTPAHSQPQHF. CDR3 sequence (DNA): TGTGCCAGTAGGCGAACCCCGGCACACAGCCAGCCCCAGCATTTT.

The rearrangement links TRBV7-2 to TRBJ2-7; tentatively, D is TRBD2 (5 bases). The CDR3 length is 14 residues. Looked up from germline, CDR1 is SGHTA and CDR2 is FQGNSA. V gave up 11 bases and J gave up 7 bases, with 24 bases separating them. This CDR3 is CASAGQTLRGEQYF. In DNA form, the CDR3 reads TGTGCCTCGGCAGGCCAGACTCTAAGAGGGGAGCAGTACTTC.

V is TRBV5-1 and J is TRBJ1-5, with 11 bases lining up with TRBD1. V gave up 4 bases and J gave up 2 bases; unmatched junction bases: 5. CDR1 and CDR2 (germline): SGHRS, YFSETQ. The length of the CDR3 is 16 residues. CDR3 DNA sequence: TGCGCCAGCAGCCCGGGGACAGGGGGTGGCAATCAGCCCCAGCATTTT. This encodes CASSPGTGGGNQPQHF.

This sequence joins TRBV7-8 and TRBJ1-1; 7 bases map to TRBD1. Trimming at V came to 5 bases and at J to 5 bases, leaving 8 bases not matched to a gene. Germline CDR1 is SGHVS and CDR2 is FQNEAQ. The length of the CDR3 is 14 residues. CDR3 region: CASSADREGTEAFF. CDR3 in DNA: TGTGCCAGCAGCGCAGACAGGGAAGGAACTGAAGCTTTCTTT.

This chain uses TRBV12-3 or TRBV12-4 with TRBJ2-5, with 7 bases matching TRBD1. Germline trimming cut 8 bases from V and 7 bases from J; bases unmatched to any gene: 10. CDR3 size: 13 residues. CDR3 protein: CASGEQGMGTQYF. The CDR3 DNA follows: TGTGCCAGCGGGGAACAGGGGATGGGGACCCAGTACTTC.

This clone was seen a few times. This chain connects TRBV9 to TRBJ1-2, with D tentatively TRBD1 (5 bases). Trimming cost V 0 bases and J 2 bases, with 14 bases left between them. Germline loops: CDR1 SGDLS, CDR2 YYNGEE. The CDR3 consists of 16 residues. The CDR3 here is CASSVATGRENYGYTF. CDR3 nucleotide sequence: TGTGCCAGCAGCGTAGCTACGGGGCGGGAAAACTATGGCTACACCTTC.

The chain couples TRBV20-1 to TRBJ2-7; D ambiguous. Trimming cost V 3 bases and J 0 bases, with 3 bases left between them. Germline loops: CDR1 DFQATT, CDR2 SNEGSKA (reference sequence). This CDR3 has 11 amino acids. In DNA form, the CDR3 reads TGCAGTGCTAGCGGCTCCTACGAGCAGTACTTC. Amino acids: CSASGSYEQYF.

This chain uses TRBV30 with TRBJ1-5, with a weak D call TRBD1 (6 bases). Germline V gene data show CDR1 as GTSNPN and CDR2 as SVGIG (reference sequence). The CDR3 covers 15 residues. The V end lost 8 bases, the J end lost 1 base, and 18 bases lay between the germline ends. CDR3 sequence (DNA): TGTGCCGTCCGCCAGGTTAGGGGGAGCAATCAGCCCCAGCATTTT. As protein: CAVRQVRGSNQPQHF.

J is TRBJ1-5 and V is TRBV18; D ambiguous. The CDR3 extends over 16 amino acids. Germline lookup yields CDR1 KGHSH and CDR2 LQKENI. The V end was cut by 3 bases, the J end by 9 bases, with 21 bases between. CDR3 nucleotides: TGTGCCAGCTCACCTGCGGCCAGTCTTTCTGGGAGGCCCCAGCATTTT. Residues: CASSPAASLSGRPQHF. Full variable domain (missing parts from reference TRBV18 and TRBJ1-5): NAGVMQNPRHLVRRRGQEARLRCSPMKGHSHVYWYRQLPEEGLKFMVYLQKENIIDESGMPKERFSAEFPKEGPSILRIQQVVRGDSAAYFCASSPAASLSGRPQHFGDGTRLSIL.

V is TRBV7-9 and J is TRBJ1-1; possible D gene TRBD1, 6 bases. The germline V and J ends were trimmed by 5 bases and 6 bases, with 13 bases remaining between them. This CDR3 comprises 13 residues. Germline CDR1 SEHNR, CDR2 FQNEAQ (reference sequence). The CDR3 DNA sequence: TGTGCCAGCAGCCCGACAGGAGAGGCTGAAGCTTTCTTT. It encodes CASSPTGEAEAFF.

V usage is TRBV5-1 and J usage is TRBJ2-5; 13 bases are shared with TRBD2. Germline V gives CDR1 SGHRS, CDR2 YFSETQ. Trimming removed 4 bases from V and 2 bases from J; junction bases left unmatched: 11. There are 18 residues in the CDR3. The CDR3 DNA is TGCGCCAGCAGCCTAGAAGGACTAGCGGGGGCCCTTCAAGAGACCCAGTACTTC. Translating gives CASSLEGLAGALQETQYF.

Of note for this clone: The sample contains more than one DNA sequence encoding this CDR3. The chain uses TRBV10-3 and TRBJ2-7; no definite D call. Per the germline V gene, CDR1 is ENHRY and CDR2 is SYGVKD. V was cut by 3 bases and J by 1 base, with 4 bases left in between. CDR3 length: 12 amino acids. Written as DNA, the CDR3 is TGTGCCATCAGTGATTCGTCCTACGAGCAGTACTTC. This codes for CAISDSSYEQYF.

V gene TRBV3-1 (or the pseudogene TRBV3-2) combines with J gene TRBJ1-2; TRBD1 is a possible D gene (6 bases). CDR3 length: 16 amino acids. V was cut by 1 base and J by 4 bases, with 16 bases left in between. Looked up from germline, CDR1 is LGHDT and CDR2 is YNNKEL (reference sequence). In DNA form, the CDR3 reads TGTGCCAGCAGCCAAGGTGAGGGGGTCGGCGGCTATGGCTACACCTTC. Its translation: CASSQGEGVGGYGYTF.

This rearrangement joins TRBV14 to TRBJ1-2; TRBD1 matches 7 bases. V trimming: 2 bases; J trimming: 4 bases; junction bases outside the gene matches: 4. The CDR3 runs to 14 residues. CDR1 is SGHDN, CDR2 FVKESK, per germline. The CDR3 DNA sequence: TGTGCCAGCAGCCAAAACAGGGGTCGCTATGGCTACACCTTC. Translated, it gives CASSQNRGRYGYTF. Full variable domain (rest looked up from reference TRBV14 and TRBJ1-2): EAGVTQFPSHSVIEKGQTVTLRCDPISGHDNLYWYRRVMGKEIKFLLHFVKESKQDESGMPNNRFLAERTGGTYSTLKVQPAELEDSGVYFCASSQNRGRYGYTFGSGTRLTVV.

This clone occurred once. The V call is TRBV27, the J call TRBJ2-3; 9 bases line up with TRBD1. V was pared by 5 bases and J by 2 bases, with 5 bases of the junction left unmatched. CDR3 length equals 15 residues. Germline V CDR1 and CDR2: MNHEY, SMNVEV (reference sequence). The CDR3 DNA reads as TGTGCCAGCAGTGCCTGGGACAGGGACACAGATACGCAGTATTTT. Protein sequence: CASSAWDRDTDTQYF.

This clone has only one observation. The chain joins TRBV19 to TRBJ1-6; D remains unclear. The V and J ends lost 6 bases and 6 bases respectively, with 15 bases between them. The CDR3 loop spans 15 amino acids. Germline CDR1 LNHDA, CDR2 SQIVND (reference sequence). The CDR3 DNA reads as TGTGCCAGTAGAGGCCCCTCGAGAGGTAATTCACCCCTCCACTTT. It specifies CASRGPSRGNSPLHF.